Below, 10 T cell receptor beta chains from the same sample are listed, as sequenced in a study of blood T cell repertoires in COVID-19. Here immunoSEQ multiplex PCR was the method, and the copy in TCRdb shows in-frame clones only, minus some. The sample shows under 300,000 clones, 82% of them seen only once. The sample was peripheral blood. The receptor source for this set is a woman aged 60-70 years with active or convalescent COVID-19.

This clone was counted once. J is TRBJ2-5 and V is TRBV12-5, with TRBD2 matching 7 bases. The CDR3 runs 17 residues. Germline V CDR1 and CDR2: LGHNT, FRNRAP. V dropped 2 bases and J dropped 2; count of bases not matched to a gene: 11. The CDR3 sequence is CASGLPRVGEGQETQYF. CDR3 nucleotide sequence: TGTGCTAGTGGTTTGCCACGGGTAGGGGAGGGGCAAGAGACCCAGTACTTC.

This clone was recorded once. The chain couples TRBV4-1 to TRBJ2-3; 7 nucleotides align to TRBD1. J gave up 0 bases and V 6 bases, and 6 bases lay outside the gene matches. CDR1 MGHRA and CDR2 YSYEKL come from the germline V gene. This CDR3 has 15 amino acids. The CDR3: CASSATGPSTDTQYF. The DNA for the CDR3 is TGCGCCAGCAGTGCGACAGGGCCTAGCACAGATACGCAGTATTTT.

J is TRBJ2-7 and V is TRBV5-1; maybe TRBD2 (6 bases). From germline, CDR1 is SGHRS and CDR2 YFSETQ. The CDR3 has 16 residues. The V end was cut by 4 bases, the J end by 0 bases, with 17 bases between. The CDR3 loop reads CASSKERGLSSYEQYF. The DNA of the CDR3 is TGCGCCAGCAGCAAGGAACGGGGACTGAGCTCCTACGAGCAGTACTTC.

V usage is TRBV2 and J usage is TRBJ1-1; a weak D match, TRBD1 (5 bases). Germline CDR1 reads SNHLY; CDR2 reads FYNNEI. The CDR3 contains 14 residues. Trimming cost V 6 bases and J 4 bases, with 15 bases left between them. CDR3 residues: CASRWAGSRTEAFF. For the CDR3, the DNA is TGTGCCAGCAGGTGGGCAGGGTCTCGCACTGAAGCTTTCTTT.

This clone was picked up a small number of times. The chain carries TRBV6-5 and TRBJ2-5; 11 bases are a match to TRBD2. V was pared by 7 bases and J by 2 bases, with 6 bases of the junction left unmatched. The CDR3 loop spans 15 amino acids. CDR1 and CDR2 (germline): MNHEY, SVGAGI. CDR3 region: CASMRLAGSQETQYF. The CDR3 region has the DNA TGTGCCAGCATGAGACTAGCGGGGAGTCAAGAGACCCAGTACTTC.

This clone was detected a few times. The chain carries TRBV6-6 and TRBJ1-5, with D tentatively TRBD1 (5 bases). Trimming removed 5 bases from V and 3 bases from J, with 20 bases in between. This CDR3 is built from 17 residues. Germline lookup yields CDR1 MNHNY and CDR2 SVGAGI (reference sequence). The CDR3: CASSPGPPGGSNQPQHF. The CDR3 DNA follows: TGTGCCAGCAGTCCAGGGCCACCAGGAGGGTCCAATCAGCCCCAGCATTTT.

This chain uses TRBV6-5 with TRBJ2-2; no firm D call. The CDR3 sequence is 12 residues long. Germline values: CDR1 MNHEY, CDR2 SVGAGI. The germline V and J ends were trimmed by 5 bases and 3 bases, with 4 bases remaining between them. The chain's CDR3 is CASSIDTGELFF. The CDR3 region has the DNA TGTGCCAGCAGTATAGACACCGGGGAGCTGTTTTTT.

The chain couples TRBV7-5 to TRBJ1-5. TRBV7-5 is a pseudogene segment. This CDR3 contains 14 residues. CDR3 residues: CARSLGLKNQPQHF. CDR3 coding DNA: TGTGCCAGAAGCTTAGGACTCAAAAATCAGCCCCAGCATTTT.

In DNA, the CDR3 is TGTGCCAGCAGCTTGGACCAAGCGGGGGGAGCCGGGGAGCTGTTTTTT. This sequence encodes CASSLDQAGGAGELFF. The V gene is TRBV7-7, the J gene TRBJ2-2; 9 positions agree with TRBD2. Trimming cost V 3 bases and J 6 bases; bases outside gene matches: 8. The length of the CDR3 is 16 residues. The V gene's germline CDR1 is SSHAT and CDR2 FNYEAQ (reference sequence).

This chain links TRBV5-6 with TRBJ2-1; D is unresolved. This CDR3 is 17 amino acids long. V was trimmed by 0 bases and J by 2 bases, leaving 15 bases between them. Germline CDR1 is SGHDT and CDR2 is YYEEEE. CDR3 residues: CASSLVGLTPTYNEQFF. The CDR3 coding sequence is TGTGCCAGCAGCTTGGTGGGCTTGACCCCTACCTACAATGAGCAGTTCTTC.